These T cell receptor beta chains were read from a single sample in a study of T cells in Graves' hyperthyroidism and ophthalmopathy. TCRdb re-called the multiplex PCR reads through MiXCR, storing one row per CDR3 protein. The sample lists under 450,000 distinct CDR3 sequences, 15% to 19% occurring once. The sequencing input was blood. The receptors stem from a woman aged 18-35 years with Graves' hyperthyroidism. Both conserved end residues are part of each CDR3. D genes are given only for firm matches. Where a row states a size, it is once, few, many or the class of an expanded clone; other rows omit it.

d_call	v_call	clone_size	j_call	cdr3_aa	cdr3_nt
TRBD2	TRBV20-1	many	TRBJ2-1	CSARERGGSDEQFF	TGCAGTGCTAGAGAGCGGGGGGGTTCGGATGAGCAGTTCTTC
TRBD2	TRBV20-1	many	TRBJ2-1	CSARVARGANNNEQFF	TGCAGTGCTAGAGTAGCGCGGGGGGCGAATAACAATGAGCAGTTCTTC
.	TRBV2	few	TRBJ2-3	CASSVGQPPDTQYF	TGTGCCAGCAGTGTAGGACAGCCCCCAGATACGCAGTATTTT
TRBD2	TRBV12-5	many	TRBJ2-6	CASGLVLAGGRIINSGANVLTF	TGTGCTAGTGGTTTGGTTCTAGCGGGGGGCCGAATTATAAACTCTGGGGCCAACGTCCTGACTTTC
.	TRBV7-9	.	TRBJ2-1	CASSSRKRPRGDEQFF	TGTGCCAGCAGCTCCCGGAAACGGCCCCGGGGTGATGAGCAGTTCTTC
.	TRBV7-9	many	TRBJ2-5	CASSHPGLQETQYF	TGTGCCAGCAGCCATCCCGGACTCCAAGAGACCCAGTACTTC
TRBD1	TRBV18	many	TRBJ1-6	CASSPGQGSNSPLHF	TGTGCCAGCTCCCCGGGACAGGGGAGCAATTCACCCCTCCACTTT
.	TRBV10-3	few	TRBJ1-5	CAISDSRVGNQPQHF	TGTGCCATCAGTGACTCTAGGGTGGGCAATCAGCCCCAGCATTTT
.	TRBV7-9	many	TRBJ2-3	CASRHPDTDTQYF	TGTGCCAGCAGACATCCAGACACAGATACGCAGTATTTT
.	TRBV14	many	TRBJ2-1	CASSFRFRSYNEQFF	TGTGCCAGCAGCTTCAGGTTTAGGTCCTACAATGAGCAGTTCTTC
.	TRBV7-9	.	TRBJ2-1	CASSSDMAEQFF	TGTGCCAGCAGCTCCGACATGGCGGAGCAGTTCTTC
.	TRBV30	many	TRBJ2-2	CAWIRQTNTGELFF	TGTGCCTGGATTCGACAGACTAACACCGGGGAGCTGTTTTTT
TRBD1	TRBV15	.	TRBJ1-1	CATSRTDRTNTEAFF	TGTGCCACCAGCCGGACGGACAGGACAAACACTGAAGCTTTCTTT
.	TRBV7-9	.	TRBJ1-5	CASRNGDSNQPQHF	TGTGCCAGCAGGAATGGGGATAGCAATCAGCCCCAGCATTTT
.	TRBV6-5	many	TRBJ1-2	CASSYSNSGRVGYTF	TGTGCCAGCAGTTACTCGAATTCGGGGAGGGTTGGCTACACCTTC
TRBD1	TRBV6-2/TRBV6-3	.	TRBJ1-2	CASSYGPNRGPNYGYTF	TGTGCCAGCAGTTATGGGCCCAACAGGGGGCCTAACTATGGCTACACCTTC
TRBD2	TRBV19	few	TRBJ2-7	CASSIYLAGVKEQYF	TGTGCCAGTAGTATTTACCTAGCGGGAGTGAAGGAGCAGTACTTC
.	TRBV29-1	many	TRBJ1-2	CSVRDTGLNYGYTF	TGCAGCGTGCGCGACACAGGGTTGAACTATGGCTACACCTTC
TRBD1	TRBV7-8	many	TRBJ2-5	CASSWGQAETQYF	TGTGCCAGCAGCTGGGGACAGGCGGAGACCCAGTACTTC
.	TRBV11-2	many	TRBJ2-2	CASSPRTVTGELFF	TGTGCCAGCAGCCCAAGAACAGTGACCGGGGAGCTGTTTTTT